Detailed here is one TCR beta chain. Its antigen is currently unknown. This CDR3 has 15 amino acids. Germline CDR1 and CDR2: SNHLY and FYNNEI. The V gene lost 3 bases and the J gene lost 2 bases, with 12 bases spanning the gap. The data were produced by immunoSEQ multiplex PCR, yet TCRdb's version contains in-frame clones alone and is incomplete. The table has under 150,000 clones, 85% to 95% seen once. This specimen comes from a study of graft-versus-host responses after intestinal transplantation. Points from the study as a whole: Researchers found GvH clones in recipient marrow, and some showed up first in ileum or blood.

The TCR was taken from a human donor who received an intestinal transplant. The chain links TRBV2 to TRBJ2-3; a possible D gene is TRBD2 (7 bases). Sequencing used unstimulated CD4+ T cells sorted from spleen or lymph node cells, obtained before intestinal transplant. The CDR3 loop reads CASSERGGYTDTQYF. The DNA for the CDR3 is TGTGCCAGCAGTGAGAGGGGGGGCTACACAGATACGCAGTATTTT.